This record covers a single T cell receptor beta chain. Its antigen is currently unknown. Using a J-beta primer mix together with a sample-barcoded 5' primer, a second PCR was run for 7 to 11 cycles. One entry per CDR3 protein results from TCRdb running MiXCR on the 5' RACE reads. The table shows 1.5 million to 2 million distinct CDR3 sequences, with around 42% occurring only once. The sample comes from a study of blood T cells in healthy people across ages. Study-wide findings and caveats: Unsorted PBMC material precluded a definitive naive versus antigen-experienced comparison.

Trimming removed 0 bases from V and 8 bases from J, with 10 bases in between. This CDR3 is built from 12 residues. Germline V gene sequence: CDR1 DFQATT, CDR2 SNEGSKA (reference sequence). Source material: blood. The chain carries TRBV20-1 and TRBJ1-2; D call uncertain. The clonotype comes from a human donor in good health. The CDR3 protein is CSARDKGNGYTF. CDR3 nucleotide sequence: TGCAGTGCTAGAGATAAAGGGAACGGCTACACCTTC.